These T cell receptor beta chains were read from a single sample in a study of vaccination and CD4 T cells after COVID-19. TCRdb redid the calling of the PCR reads with MiXCR, one entry per CDR3 protein. Of around 26,000 distinct CDR3 sequences in the sample, approximately 44% are singletons; the top ten hold 11%. No antigen has been assigned to these receptors. What was sequenced was CD4+ T cells from blood, cultured in vitro. The receptors here all came from a human donor who had recovered from COVID-19. The CDR3 runs from the conserved cysteine through the conserved F or W. The order of the fields is J gene, clone size, D gene, V gene, CDR3 length, CDR3 protein, CDR3 DNA. A D gene is named only where the DNA matches it firmly. Not all rows give a size; the values are once, few, many and, for expanded clones, a class.

TRBJ2-1	NA	TRBD2	TRBV23-1	20	CASSQDPGLAGVFSYNEQFF	TGCGCCAGCAGTCAAGACCCGGGACTAGCGGGAGTATTCTCCTACAATGAGCAGTTCTTC
TRBJ2-5	few	NA	TRBV6-1	16	CASSESPWADGETQYF	TGTGCCAGCAGTGAGTCCCCCTGGGCAGATGGGGAGACCCAGTACTTC
TRBJ1-2	NA	NA	TRBV7-2	16	CASSLVGIGAGGGYTF	TGTGCCAGCAGCTTAGTCGGGATAGGGGCCGGCGGGGGCTACACCTTC
TRBJ2-3	NA	TRBD2	TRBV6-1	15	CASSETLAGSDTQYF	TGTGCCAGCAGTGAAACGCTAGCGGGATCAGATACGCAGTATTTT
TRBJ2-5	NA	NA	TRBV5-1	16	CASRPIYRDSQETQYF	TGCGCCAGCAGACCGATCTACCGGGACTCCCAAGAGACCCAGTACTTC
TRBJ1-6	NA	TRBD1	TRBV20-1	17	CSARDMVTGGRNSPLHF	TGCAGTGCTAGAGATATGGTGACAGGGGGTCGAAATTCACCCCTCCACTTT
TRBJ1-3	NA	NA	TRBV28	14	CASSLYRPGNTIYF	TGTGCCAGCAGTTTATATCGTCCAGGAAACACCATATATTTT
TRBJ1-5	NA	NA	TRBV6-1	14	CASSGDTSNQPQHF	TGTGCCAGCAGTGGAGATACGAGCAATCAGCCCCAGCATTTT
TRBJ2-4	NA	TRBD1	TRBV20-1	14	CSAPVGTEKNIQYF	TGCAGTGCTCCAGTCGGGACAGAGAAAAACATTCAGTACTTC
TRBJ1-1	NA	NA	TRBV6-2/TRBV6-3	16	CASSYPHRAPNTEAFF	TGTGCCAGCAGTTACCCTCACAGGGCCCCCAACACTGAAGCTTTCTTT
TRBJ2-3	NA	NA	TRBV20-1	15	CSARTLRTGTDTQYF	TGCAGTGCTCGCACGCTCCGGACGGGCACAGATACGCAGTATTTT
TRBJ2-7	NA	TRBD2	TRBV20-1	13	CSAEGGAGYEQYF	TGCAGTGCTGAGGGAGGGGCAGGCTACGAGCAGTACTTC
TRBJ2-7	NA	NA	TRBV6-1	12	CASNNRAYEQYF	TGTGCCAGCAACAACAGAGCCTACGAGCAGTACTTC
TRBJ2-1	NA	TRBD1	TRBV6-1	15	CASSPGTGDYNEQFF	TGTGCCAGCAGTCCCGGGACAGGGGACTACAATGAGCAGTTCTTC
TRBJ2-5	NA	TRBD2	TRBV6-2/TRBV6-3	16	CASSFGRAGVGETQYF	TGTGCCAGCAGTTTCGGCCGAGCGGGGGTCGGGGAGACCCAGTACTTC
TRBJ2-4	NA	TRBD1	TRBV20-1	13	CSTRGTGKNIQYF	TGCAGTACGCGGGGGACAGGGAAAAACATTCAGTACTTC
TRBJ1-6	NA	NA	TRBV4-1	17	CASSQGPGGRFNSPLHF	TGCGCCAGCAGCCAAGGACCCGGGGGCAGGTTTAATTCACCCCTCCACTTT
TRBJ1-2	once	TRBD1	TRBV28	16	CASSYGQGARSYGYTF	TGTGCCAGCAGTTACGGACAGGGGGCGCGGAGCTATGGCTACACCTTC
TRBJ2-3	NA	TRBD2	TRBV27	18	CVSSPRQGSGKYTDTQYF	TGTGTCAGCAGTCCGAGGCAAGGTAGCGGGAAATACACAGATACGCAGTATTTT
TRBJ2-7	NA	TRBD2	TRBV20-1	13	CGYQRERLYEQYF	TGCGGCTATCAGCGGGAGAGGTTATACGAGCAGTACTTC
TRBJ2-4	few	NA	TRBV7-2	14	CASSSDSVQNIQYF	TGTGCCAGCAGCTCGGACAGCGTGCAAAACATTCAGTACTTC
TRBJ2-7	NA	NA	TRBV21-1	22	CASSKAGGVAGVAEGGSYEQYF	TGTGCCAGCAGCAAAGCGGGGGGGGTAGCGGGAGTAGCAGAAGGTGGCTCCTACGAGCAGTACTTC
TRBJ1-2	NA	TRBD1	TRBV20-1	13	CSATPTGSDGYTF	TGCAGTGCTACGCCGACAGGGTCGGATGGCTACACCTTC
TRBJ1-2	few	NA	TRBV12-3/TRBV12-4	16	CASTSVGKGGNYGYTF	TGTGCCAGCACCTCCGTCGGTAAGGGAGGGAACTATGGCTACACCTTC
TRBJ1-1	NA	NA	TRBV11-3	13	CASSLDSQGEAFF	TGTGCCAGCAGCTTAGACAGCCAGGGTGAAGCTTTCTTT